This record covers a single T cell receptor (beta chain). Methods used by the authors: Reference gene primer amplification gave estimated nucleated cell counts. The method was immunoSEQ multiplex PCR; TCRdb's version includes in-frame clones alone and lacks a portion of them. The V and J calls and clone size are taken from that table; D and trimming were inferred from the DNA. The repertoire consists of about 300,000 clones, with around nine tenths occurring once and the leading ten covering over 1%. The data originate from a study of blood T cell repertoires in COVID-19. Across the whole study: The United States, Italy and Spain provided the acute and convalescent COVID-19 samples. The analysed material was cDNA or gDNA that came from T cells, B-cell-depleted T cells, or PBMCs.

This sequence originates from a man aged 70 or older with acute or convalescent COVID-19. The sample comprised peripheral blood.

The CDR3 spells CASSLVRGSNTGELFF. As DNA, the CDR3 is TGCGCCAGCAGCTTGGTGAGAGGGTCGAACACCGGGGAGCTGTTTTTT. The rearrangement joins TRBV5-1 to TRBJ2-2, with D perhaps matching TRBD2 (5 bases). The CDR3 spans 16 residues. CDR1 is SGHRS and CDR2 is YFSETQ in the germline V gene. The V and J ends lost 0 bases and 0 bases respectively, with 9 bases between them.